These T cell receptor beta chains were read from a single sample in a study of blood T cells in healthy people across ages. One entry per CDR3 protein, called by TCRdb with MiXCR from the 5' RACE reads. Of approximately 1.5 million distinct CDR3 sequences in the sample, approximately 42% were seen once. Sequencing input: blood. All receptors come from a young woman in good health. Both conserved end residues are part of each CDR3. D genes are given only for firm matches. Expanded clones get a size class; other rows say once, few or many, or leave the size out.

cdr3_nt cdr3_aa d_call j_call v_call clone_size
TGTGCCAGTACTCCGGACAGGGGGCTCGGTGAGCAGTTCTTC CASTPDRGLGEQFF TRBD1 TRBJ2-1 TRBV12-3/TRBV12-4 many
TGTGCCAGCAAACCGCCCTCGAGGGCTAAGGGGGATAGCAATCAGCCCCAGCATTTT CASKPPSRAKGDSNQPQHF - TRBJ1-5 TRBV21-1 -
TGCAGCGTTGAACAGGGGGCGGGCACTGAAGCTTTCTTT CSVEQGAGTEAFF TRBD1 TRBJ1-1 TRBV29-1 -
TGTGCCAGCAGTGAAATACTAGCAGCAAACATTCAGTACTTC CASSEILAANIQYF - TRBJ2-4 TRBV2 few
TGTGCCACCAGTGTCGGAAACAATGAGCAGTTCTTC CATSVGNNEQFF - TRBJ2-1 TRBV24-1 -
TGCAGTGCTAGGCCGACGCGATGGGGCACCTACGAGCAGTACTTC CSARPTRWGTYEQYF - TRBJ2-7 TRBV20-1 -
TGTGCCCGATGGACTAGCGGGGGCCAAAAATACACAGATACGCAGTATTTT CARWTSGGQKYTDTQYF TRBD2 TRBJ2-3 TRBV30 -
TGTGCCAGCAGCGCCCCCGGGACTAGCGGGGGGGCCTCCTACAATGAGCAGTACTTC CASSAPGTSGGASYNEQYF TRBD2 TRBJ2-7 TRBV9 -
TGCGCCAGCAGCTTGGGGCCAGGGGGAATGGATGGCTACACCTTC CASSLGPGGMDGYTF TRBD1 TRBJ1-2 TRBV5-1 once
TGTGCCAGCAGTTTACTCTCGGGGGTTTTTGCCGGGGAGCTGTTTTTT CASSLLSGVFAGELFF - TRBJ2-2 TRBV28 -
TGTGCCAGCAGCTGGGCGTGGAAGCCTCAGGACACCGGGGAGCTGTTTTTT CASSWAWKPQDTGELFF - TRBJ2-2 TRBV5-5 -
TGTGCCAGCAGTGAAAGACTAGCGGGATTGAGCATTCAGTACTTC CASSERLAGLSIQYF TRBD2 TRBJ2-4 TRBV6-1 -
TGCGCCAGCAGCTTGACGGGGACTAGCCCGTCATTAGATACGCAGTATTTT CASSLTGTSPSLDTQYF TRBD2 TRBJ2-3 TRBV5-1 -
TGCAGTGCCCGTCGGACAGGGCAGGACCAGCCCCAGCATTTT CSARRTGQDQPQHF TRBD1 TRBJ1-5 TRBV20-1 -
TGTGCCAGCAGCATACGGACAGGGGGGGCAGATACGCAGTATTTT CASSIRTGGADTQYF TRBD1 TRBJ2-3 TRBV7-2 few
TGCGCCAGCGGCTACGACCAGTTGGGTGGCTACACCTTC CASGYDQLGGYTF - TRBJ1-2 TRBV5-1 once
TGTGCCAGCAGTGTCTTAGCGGGAGTATACGAGCAGTACTTC CASSVLAGVYEQYF TRBD2 TRBJ2-7 TRBV27 -
TGTGCCACCAGCAGAGTTGCAGCGGTAAATACCGGGGAGCTGTTTTTT CATSRVAAVNTGELFF - TRBJ2-2 TRBV15 -
TGCGCCAGCACGGGAACGGAGGATGGCTACACCTTC CASTGTEDGYTF - TRBJ1-2 TRBV5-1 -
TGTGCCAACAGCTTTTTAGTACAGGGGGCGTACGAGCAGTACTTC CANSFLVQGAYEQYF TRBD1 TRBJ2-7 TRBV7-2 -
TGTGCCAGCAGTTACAGCCCCAAGGACCTCTCCTACGAGCAGTACTTC CASSYSPKDLSYEQYF - TRBJ2-7 TRBV6-6 -
TGCGCCAGCAGCCAAGCCGGTTATAGCAATCAGCCCCAGCATTTT CASSQAGYSNQPQHF - TRBJ1-5 TRBV4-1 few
TGTGCCAGCAGTGCGGGACATCTTAATGAAAAACTGTTTTTT CASSAGHLNEKLFF - TRBJ1-4 TRBV12-3/TRBV12-4 few
TGCAGTGCCCCCAGGGAGTCGACCTACGAGCAGTTCTTC CSAPRESTYEQFF - TRBJ2-1 TRBV20-1 -
TGTGCCAGCAGTTTCGAGCGGGGGGTAAACAATGAGCAGTTCTTC CASSFERGVNNEQFF TRBD2 TRBJ2-1 TRBV12-3/TRBV12-4 -
TGCAGTGCCAGCGGGGCCCTAGCGGCTTACAATGAGCAGTTCTTC CSASGALAAYNEQFF TRBD2 TRBJ2-1 TRBV20-1 -
TGCAGTGCCGCGGACCCGACAGGGGGCTCCAAAAACATTCGGTACTTC CSAADPTGGSKNIRYF TRBD1 TRBJ2-4 TRBV20-1 -
TGTGCCAGCAGTATAGGGGGTGAGCAGTACTTC CASSIGGEQYF - TRBJ2-7 TRBV28 many
TGTGCCGGGAAGACAGGGGGTACAGATACGCAGTATTTT CAGKTGGTDTQYF TRBD1 TRBJ2-3 TRBV28 -